Here is one T cell receptor (beta chain) with its context. Its antigen target is currently unknown. Per-nucleotide qualities are absent, and no much larger clonotype sits a single base away. The sample comes from a study of early stage breast cancer tumors (TCRdb year 2017). Broadly, across the study: Of the roughly 15 invasive breast tumors, twelve were found to be estrogen receptor-positive, progesterone receptor-positive and HER2-negative. On average, each sample got about 9-fold read coverage. Across all samples, a few million templates representing under 1.3 million unique clonotypes were detected. About 70% of the 12 ER+/PR+/HER2- tumors were invasive ductal carcinomas, while the other four were invasive lobular carcinomas. Results and caveats for the whole study, not just this receptor: About 2.5-fold higher T cell density and higher clonality were observed in tumors than in adjacent normal breast tissue. Because the cohort was small, a breakdown by tumor subtype could not be done. Chain pairing and functional markers such as CD4, CD8 and FOXP3 were not captured by bulk genomic DNA sequencing of unsorted cells. Greater similarity was observed between blood and normal breast repertoires than between blood and tumor repertoires, and tumor was distinguished from normal in about 90% of the 16 patients when each tissue was compared with blood. Enriched TCRB sequences shared across patients were mostly commonly generated sequences, unlikely to play an important role in the tumor microenvironment.

Each sample was amplified as two independent genomic DNA replicates: about 0.54 ug for blood and roughly 1.5 ug for tumor or normal breast. TCRB sequencing of genomic DNA was carried out with the ImmunoSeq Intro kit according to the manufacturer's instructions. For absolute quantification, the roughly 30-cycle multiplex PCR included proprietary primers along with spike-in control sequences. Single-end 150-bp reads were used to sequence an 87-bp fragment covering the CDR3 and the flanking V and J genes. Each lane of an Illumina MiSeq using version 3.0 chemistry carried seven multiplexed samples, with two replicates per sample. Per the original workflow: Raw data were processed by the vendor's proprietary pipeline, with both replicates merged into one result per sample. A clonotype was defined as productive rearrangements that share the same V-gene family, CDR3 amino acid sequence and J-gene segment. Clonality was computed as 1 minus the normalized Shannon entropy (Pielou evenness) of TCRB abundances. To estimate T cell density, the total number of templates was divided by the input cell count, which was inferred from how much DNA went in. Total repertoire diversity and clonality were estimated with Recon using default parameters. Tumor-enriched clonotypes were defined as having over 0.1% abundance in tumor and at least 32-fold higher abundance than in normal breast. Not all clones reach the TCRdb copy of this immuneACCESS table, which keeps in-frame sequences only. Checked studies attribute under half of the gap to unresolved V genes and leave the rest unexplained. That table is the source of V, J and clone size, and D and trimming were worked out from the DNA. Within this sample are approximately 48,000 clones, with approximately 90% of them counted one time only. Clones ranked in the top ten supply less than 6.5% of the sample.

The study profiled bulk TCR beta-chain repertoires in matched peripheral blood, tumor and adjacent normal breast tissue taken from about 16 patients with early-stage breast cancer. Before surgery, roughly 4.5-10 mL of whole blood was collected into EDTA tubes and then processed within 2 hours. Ficoll-Paque centrifugation in SepMate-50 tubes was used to isolate peripheral blood mononuclear cells. PBMCs were cryopreserved in about 90% FBS with roughly 10% DMSO in aliquots of about 1.9 to 4.5 million cells and stored in liquid nitrogen. The Qiagen AllPrep DNA/RNA Mini kit was used for genomic DNA extraction. CDR1 is given as SNHLY and CDR2 as FYNNEI, both from the germline V gene. Cut back by 7 bases and 1 base, the V and J ends lie 7 bases apart. The CDR3 contains 12 residues, cysteine and phenylalanine counted. Just the 36-base CDR3 DNA is kept, in frame starting at base 1.

The material sequenced was blood. The sequence joins TRBV2 to TRBJ1-2; no confident D gene assignment can be made. This sequence originates from a person aged 65-85 years with breast cancer. This receptor has the CDR3 CASTLSNYGYTF. The DNA sequence is given as TGTGCCAGCACGCTAAGTAACTATGGCTACACCTTC.